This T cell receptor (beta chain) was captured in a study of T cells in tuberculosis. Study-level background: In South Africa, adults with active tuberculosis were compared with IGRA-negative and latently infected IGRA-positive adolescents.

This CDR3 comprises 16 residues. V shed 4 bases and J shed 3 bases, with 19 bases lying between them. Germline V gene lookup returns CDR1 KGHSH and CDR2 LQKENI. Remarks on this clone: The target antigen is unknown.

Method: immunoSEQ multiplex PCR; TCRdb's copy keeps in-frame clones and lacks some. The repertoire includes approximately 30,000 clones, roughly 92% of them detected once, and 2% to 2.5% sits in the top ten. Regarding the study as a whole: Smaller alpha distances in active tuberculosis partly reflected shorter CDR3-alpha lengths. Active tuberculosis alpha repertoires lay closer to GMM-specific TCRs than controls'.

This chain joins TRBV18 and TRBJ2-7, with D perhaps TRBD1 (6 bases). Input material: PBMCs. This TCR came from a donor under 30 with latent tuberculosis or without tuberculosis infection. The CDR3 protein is CASSLNERQVNYEQYF. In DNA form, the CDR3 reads TGTGCCAGCTCACTAAATGAACGACAGGTAAACTACGAGCAGTACTTC.